This TCR beta chain was sequenced for a study of response to subunit inactivated influenza vaccine. In TCRdb, the RT-PCR reads were re-called with MiXCR into one record per CDR3 protein. The sample yields more than 700,000 distinct CDR3 sequences, about 20% seen once. V dropped 4 bases and J dropped 10 bases, with 17 bases sitting between them. This CDR3 has 15 residues. The germline CDR1 and CDR2 sequences are LGHDT and YNNKEL (reference sequence). Material: PBMCs from blood, obtained more than 4 days after vaccination. This chain connects TRBV3-1 to TRBJ1-6; possibly TRBD1 for D (5 bases). The origin of this receptor is a man aged 45-60 years who received an inactivated influenza vaccine. The CDR3 coding sequence is TGTGCCAGCAGCCCCCAGGGAAGGTCGGGGTCACCCCTCCACTTT. This gives the protein CASSPQGRSGSPLHF.